Below, 19 T cell receptor beta chains from the same sample are listed, as sequenced in a study of control samples from healthy donors and cancer patients. Measured with immunoSEQ multiplex PCR; TCRdb has only the in-frame clones, and not every one. Among more than 110,000 clones listed, less than 90% were seen once. The sample comprised blood. The receptors come from a woman aged 30 to 39 in good health.

This chain links TRBV7-2 with TRBJ2-3; TRBD2 matches 7 bases. Germline assignment: CDR1 SGHTA and CDR2 FQGNSA. The CDR3 covers 15 residues. J was trimmed by 4 bases and V by 5 bases; bases with no gene match: 9. CDR3 residues: CASSPTRDYADTQYF. The CDR3 region has the DNA TGTGCCAGCAGCCCGACCCGGGACTATGCAGATACGCAGTATTTT.

This chain joins TRBV3-1 (or the pseudogene TRBV3-2) and TRBJ1-4, with no clear D. Trimming pared 6 bases from V and 8 bases from J, leaving 16 bases between. This CDR3 is built from 14 residues. Germline V gene lookup returns CDR1 LGHDT and CDR2 YNNKEL (reference sequence). CDR3 residues: CASRDRTGGEKLFF. The CDR3 DNA reads TGTGCCAGCAGGGACCGGACCGGAGGAGAAAAACTGTTTTTT.

The rearrangement links TRBV29-1 to TRBJ2-7; 10 bases are shared with TRBD1. J was trimmed by 4 bases and V by 4 bases; bases with no gene match: 10. The germline gives CDR1 SQVTM, CDR2 ANQGSEA. CDR3 size: 15 residues. This CDR3 is CSVGHRDRGRYEQYF. The DNA for the CDR3 is TGCAGCGTTGGACACCGGGACAGGGGACGGTACGAGCAGTACTTC.

The chain couples TRBV4-2 to TRBJ2-7; D is possibly TRBD2 (5 bases). Trimming stripped 1 base from V and 3 bases from J, with 10 bases between. This CDR3 contains 14 residues. The germline gives CDR1 LGHNA, CDR2 YNFKEQ. CDR3 sequence: CASSQGRSGYEQYF. In DNA form, the CDR3 reads TGTGCCAGCAGCCAAGGGAGGAGCGGCTACGAGCAGTACTTC.

A few counts support this clone. V and J are TRBV24-1 and TRBJ2-7; 8 nucleotides agree with TRBD2. The germline gives CDR1 KGHDR, CDR2 SFDVKD. J lost 4 bases, V lost 6 bases, and 7 bases had no gene match. This CDR3 has 14 amino acids. Here the CDR3 DNA reads TGTGCCACCAGTTTAAGCGGGAGAGGGTACGAGCAGTACTTC. Protein product: CATSLSGRGYEQYF.

The V call is TRBV6-5, the J call TRBJ2-2, with 7 bases lining up with TRBD2. The CDR3 covers 13 residues. Trimming at V came to 6 bases and at J to 6 bases, leaving 4 bases not matched to a gene. Germline V gives CDR1 MNHEY, CDR2 SVGAGI. DNA of the CDR3: TGTGCCAGCAGCTTGGGGAGGGCCGGGGAGCTGTTTTTT. It codes for CASSLGRAGELFF.

V usage is TRBV6-5 and J usage is TRBJ1-1; a weak D match, TRBD1 (6 bases). Germline V gives CDR1 MNHEY, CDR2 SVGAGI. Trimming shortened V by 1 base and J by 8 bases, and 8 bases separated the two germline ends. The CDR3 has 12 residues. The CDR3 reads CASSYFGQEAFF. CDR3 DNA sequence: TGTGCCAGCAGTTACTTCGGACAGGAAGCTTTCTTT.

The V call is TRBV19, the J call TRBJ2-1; TRBD2 matches at 15 bases. V shed 4 bases and J 4 bases; nucleotides not matched to a gene: 5. Germline values: CDR1 LNHDA, CDR2 SQIVND (reference sequence). This CDR3 has 17 residues. CDR3 sequence: CASSTGTSGRLYNEQFF. CDR3 sequence (DNA): TGTGCCAGTAGTACGGGGACTAGCGGGAGGCTGTACAATGAGCAGTTCTTC.

The chain is built from TRBV18 and TRBJ1-1; D may be TRBD1 (6 bases). Germline V lookup: CDR1 KGHSH, CDR2 LQKENI. Trimming pared 3 bases from V and 6 bases from J, leaving 14 bases between. The CDR3 length is 14 residues. CDR3 nucleotide sequence: TGTGCCAGCTCACCGCAGGGGATTGGGTCTGAAGCTTTCTTT. Translated: CASSPQGIGSEAFF.

The chain has TRBV5-4 and TRBJ2-1, with a weak D call TRBD1 (6 bases). Germline CDR1 reads SGHNT; CDR2 reads YYREEE (reference sequence). Deletions cut 4 bases from V and 0 bases from J, with 14 bases between. The CDR3 is 16 residues long. The CDR3 bases are TGTGCCAGCAGCCTTGGGGCGGACAGCTCCTACAATGAGCAGTTCTTC. It yields the protein CASSLGADSSYNEQFF.

V usage is TRBV14 and J usage is TRBJ2-7; D possibly uses TRBD1 or TRBD2 (5 bases each). Trimming stripped 4 bases from V and 6 bases from J, with 22 bases between. Germline-derived CDR1 and CDR2 are SGHDN and FVKESK. The CDR3 has 16 residues. CDR3 in amino acids: CASSPGQTALGCEQYF. The DNA of the CDR3 is TGTGCCAGCAGCCCGGGGCAGACAGCGCTCGGTTGCGAGCAGTACTTC.

CDR3 protein: CASSQDQGENYGYTF. Here the CDR3 DNA reads TGCGCCAGCAGCCAAGATCAGGGAGAAAACTATGGCTACACCTTC. V is TRBV4-1 and J is TRBJ1-2; maybe TRBD1 (5 bases). CDR1 and CDR2 (germline): MGHRA, YSYEKL. V was pared by 0 bases and J by 2 bases, with 10 bases between. The CDR3 sequence is 15 residues long.

The chain carries TRBV7-8 and TRBJ1-1; D perhaps matches TRBD1 (6 bases). Trimming took 6 bases from V and 2 from J, leaving 19 bases between them. Germline V CDR1 and CDR2: SGHVS, FQNEAQ. This CDR3 region has 16 residues. In DNA, the CDR3 is TGTGCCAGCAGTTTGACAGGAGGAGTACCTAACACTGAAGCTTTCTTT. This translates into CASSLTGGVPNTEAFF.

The chain uses TRBV6-5 and TRBJ2-7, with 11 bases that match TRBD1. Germline values: CDR1 MNHEY, CDR2 SVGAGI. Germline trimming cut 6 bases from V and 4 bases from J; bases unmatched to any gene: 8. The CDR3 is 15 residues long. This CDR3 is CASSVGQGAIYEQYF. The CDR3 DNA follows: TGTGCCAGCAGCGTAGGACAGGGGGCGATTTACGAGCAGTACTTC.

The chain recombines TRBV5-1 with TRBJ2-3; 8 bases align to TRBD2. Unmatched junction bases numbered 7, after V lost 4 bases and J lost 3 bases. CDR3 length: 15 amino acids. Germline V gene lookup returns CDR1 SGHRS and CDR2 YFSETQ. CDR3 protein: CASSKEAGVTDTQYF. CDR3 coding DNA: TGCGCCAGCAGCAAGGAAGCGGGAGTGACAGATACGCAGTATTTT.

The chain carries TRBV3-1 (or the pseudogene TRBV3-2) and TRBJ1-2; the D is unclear. Germline lookup yields CDR1 LGHDT and CDR2 YNNKEL (reference sequence). CDR3 length: 14 amino acids. V was cut by 0 bases and J by 4 bases, with 9 bases left in between. CDR3 sequence: CASSQDARTYGYTF. CDR3 nucleotides: TGTGCCAGCAGCCAAGACGCCAGGACCTATGGCTACACCTTC.

V gene TRBV19 combines with J gene TRBJ1-1, with D perhaps matching TRBD1 (5 bases). The CDR3 has 15 residues. V gave up 3 bases and J gave up 0 bases, with 11 bases separating them. Germline-derived CDR1 and CDR2 are LNHDA and SQIVND (reference sequence). DNA of the CDR3: TGTGCCAGTAGTATCTTCGGGGGTTTGAACACTGAAGCTTTCTTT. Translation: CASSIFGGLNTEAFF.

The chain is built from TRBV29-1 and TRBJ2-1, with 9 bases aligning to TRBD1. The CDR3 totals 14 residues. Germline V gives CDR1 SQVTM, CDR2 ANQGSEA. J gave up 7 bases and V 3 bases, and 7 bases lay outside the gene matches. CDR3 coding DNA: TGCAGCGTTGATCAAGGACAGGGGACAAATGAGCAGTTCTTC. This translates into CSVDQGQGTNEQFF.

This chain connects TRBV7-9 to TRBJ2-4; TRBD2 agrees at 12 bases. There are 19 residues in the CDR3. CDR1 is SEHNR and CDR2 is FQNEAQ in the germline V gene (reference sequence). V lost 3 bases to trimming and J lost 0 bases; unmatched junction nucleotides: 9. The CDR3 region has the DNA TGTGCCAGCAGCTTTTTTAGGACTAGCGGGAATCTAGCCAAAAACATTCAGTACTTC. Encoded protein: CASSFFRTSGNLAKNIQYF. Drawing the rest from reference TRBV7-9 and TRBJ2-4, the complete variable domain is DTGVSQNPRHKITKRGQNVTFRCDPISEHNRLYWYRQTLGQGPEFLTYFQNEAQLEKSRLLSDRFSAERPKGSFSTLEIQRTEQGDSAMYLCASSFFRTSGNLAKNIQYFGAGTRLSVL.